One and the same sample provided the 27 T cell receptor beta chains below, sequenced in a study of Ad26.COV2.S vaccination and SARS-CoV-2 variants. The repertoire was sequenced with immunoSEQ multiplex PCR; TCRdb's copy has only in-frame clones and lacks some. The repertoire has about 400,000 clones, under 90% of them found once; the top ten carry approximately 7%. Regarding treatment: some 20 received Ad26.COV2.S at low or high dose, single or two shots; about five received placebo; per-sample allocation not given. Collection of the samples took place on day 63 after the first injection of vaccine or placebo. Source: peripheral blood, taken in a trial of Ad26.COV2.S vaccine versus placebo. The receptors come from a person between 18 and 65 years old who received the Ad26.COV2.S COVID-19 vaccine or a placebo.

The chain uses TRBV5-6 and TRBJ2-7, with 12 bases fitting TRBD2. Germline V gene lookup returns CDR1 SGHDT and CDR2 YYEEEE. The length of the CDR3 is 17 residues. The V and J ends lost 3 bases and 2 bases, in that order; junction bases with no gene match: 9. The CDR3 DNA sequence: TGTGCCAGCAGCTCCTACCTTAGACTAGCGGGGGCCTACGAGCAGTACTTC. This gives the protein CASSSYLRLAGAYEQYF.

Here the CDR3 reads CASSLDTGGDEQYF. CDR3 in DNA: TGTGCCAGCAGCTTAGACACAGGGGGCGACGAGCAGTACTTC. The rearrangement joins TRBV7-8 to TRBJ2-7; 9 nucleotides agree with TRBD1. Germline V lookup: CDR1 SGHVS, CDR2 FQNEAQ. There are 14 residues in the CDR3. V gave up 1 base and J gave up 5 bases; unmatched junction bases: 3.

This sequence joins TRBV11-1 and TRBJ2-1, with TRBD2 matching over 9 bases. CDR1 and CDR2 (germline): SGHAT, FQDESV (reference sequence). This CDR3 region has 17 residues. V trimming: 0 bases; J trimming: 5 bases; junction bases outside the gene matches: 8. The CDR3 DNA follows: TGTGCCAGCAGCTTAGCTTTCGGGCTAGCGGGAAACAATGAGCAGTTCTTC. Translating gives CASSLAFGLAGNNEQFF. The whole variable domain, filled in from reference TRBV11-1 and TRBJ2-1, reads EAEVAQSPRYKITEKSQAVAFWCDPISGHATLYWYRQILGQGPELLVQFQDESVVDDSQLPKDRFSAERLKGVDSTLKIQPAELGDSAMYLCASSLAFGLAGNNEQFFGPGTRLTVL.

V and J are TRBV21-1 and TRBJ2-7; the table's D call TRBD2 went unverified against the DNA. TRBV21-1 is tagged as a pseudogene. The CDR3 has 15 residues. Here the CDR3 reads CASSIGASGPYEQYF. The CDR3 region has the DNA TGTGCCAGCAGCATCGGGGCTAGCGGTCCCTACGAGCAGTACTTC.

V is TRBV7-3 and J is TRBJ2-7; 11 positions match TRBD2. Trimming at V came to 2 bases and at J to 1 base, leaving 4 bases not matched to a gene. The CDR3 is made up of 16 amino acids. The V gene's germline CDR1 is SGHTA and CDR2 FQGTGA. The CDR3 spells CASSLSSSGGSYEQYF. CDR3 nucleotide sequence: TGTGCCAGCAGCTTATCTTCTAGCGGGGGGTCCTACGAGCAGTACTTC. Drawing the rest from reference TRBV7-3 and TRBJ2-7, the complete variable domain is GAGVSQTPSNKVTEKGKYVELRCDPISGHTALYWYRQSLGQGPEFLIYFQGTGAADDSGLPNDRFFAVRPEGSVSTLKIQRTERGDSAVYLCASSLSSSGGSYEQYFGPGTRLTVT.

This chain joins TRBV5-4 and TRBJ1-3; possibly TRBD1 for D (5 bases). The V gene lost 0 bases and the J gene lost 4 bases, with 8 bases spanning the gap. The germline CDR1 and CDR2 sequences are SGHNT and YYREEE (reference sequence). The CDR3 runs 14 residues. The CDR3 spells CASSLAGTGNTIYF. In DNA form, the CDR3 reads TGTGCCAGCAGCTTGGCAGGGACGGGAAACACCATATATTTT. Combining the CDR3 with reference TRBV5-4 and TRBJ1-3 gives the whole variable domain ETGVTQSPTHLIKTRGQQVTLRCSSQSGHNTVSWYQQALGQGPQFIFQYYREEENGRGNFPPRFSGLQFPNYSSELNVNALELDDSALYLCASSLAGTGNTIYFGEGSWLTVV.

J is TRBJ2-7 and V is TRBV29-1; D perhaps matches TRBD1 (6 bases). V was trimmed by 4 bases and J by 0 bases, leaving 16 bases between them. This CDR3 spans 15 amino acids. Germline V lookup: CDR1 SQVTM, CDR2 ANQGSEA. The CDR3 nucleotides are TGCAGCGTTGTGGACAGTTGGGGGATCTCCTACGAGCAGTACTTC. It specifies CSVVDSWGISYEQYF.

V and J are TRBV5-1 and TRBJ2-7; TRBD1 matches at 11 bases. Germline CDR1 reads SGHRS; CDR2 reads YFSETQ. V shed 10 bases and J 1 base; nucleotides not matched to a gene: 16. The CDR3 extends over 17 amino acids. The CDR3 region is CAVNPGQGVYKSYEQYF. Written as DNA, the CDR3 is TGCGCCGTTAATCCGGGACAGGGGGTCTATAAGTCCTACGAGCAGTACTTC.

The gene calls are TRBV6-2 or TRBV6-3 and TRBJ2-7; TRBD2 aligns across 7 bases. Germline CDR1 and CDR2: MNHEY and SVGEGT. The CDR3 spans 12 residues. J was trimmed by 9 bases and V by 2 bases; bases with no gene match: 4. The CDR3 region has the DNA TGTGCCAGCAGTTACAGGGAGGGTTGGCAGTACTTC. Translated: CASSYREGWQYF.

This sequence joins TRBV2 and TRBJ1-2, with D unresolved. With 4 bases removed from V and 8 bases from J, the gap between germline ends came to 11 bases. The germline V gene has CDR1 SNHLY and CDR2 FYNNEI. The CDR3 has 12 amino acids. The CDR3 spells CASSGGLWGYTF. Here the CDR3 DNA reads TGTGCCAGCAGTGGAGGGCTGTGGGGCTACACCTTC.

The chain recombines TRBV14 with TRBJ2-2; possibly TRBD1 or TRBD2 for D (5 bases each). The CDR3 sequence is 19 residues long. The germline V gene has CDR1 SGHDN and CDR2 FVKESK. V was pared by 1 base and J by 6 bases, with 24 bases between. The CDR3 reads CASSQVPPGRLRVAGELFF. Written as DNA, the CDR3 is TGTGCCAGCAGCCAAGTCCCACCGGGACGGCTGAGGGTAGCCGGGGAGCTGTTTTTT.

Concerning this clone: The same CDR3 can be traced to other DNA sequences in this sample. The CDR3 coding sequence is TGTGCCACCCGACAGGGGGCTAATGGCTACACCTTC. It encodes CATRQGANGYTF. This sequence joins TRBV12-3 or TRBV12-4 and TRBJ1-2, with TRBD1 identical over 10 bases. With V trimmed by 10 bases and J by 6 bases, 5 bases remained unmatched. CDR3 length equals 12 residues.

The V gene is TRBV5-6, the J gene TRBJ1-5; no firm D call. The germline CDR1 and CDR2 sequences are SGHDT and YYEEEE. This CDR3 has 14 amino acids. V was trimmed by 1 base and J by 3 bases, leaving 8 bases between them. In DNA form, the CDR3 reads TGTGCCAGCAGCTTGTACGGAGACAATCAGCCCCAGCATTTT. Translated: CASSLYGDNQPQHF.

The chain has TRBV4-1 and TRBJ2-1, with TRBD1 identical over 9 bases. J gave up 14 bases and V 1 base, and 3 bases lay outside the gene matches. The CDR3 sequence is 12 residues long. The germline V gene has CDR1 MGHRA and CDR2 YSYEKL. CDR3: CASSQAGQGKFF. CDR3 coding DNA: TGCGCCAGCAGCCAAGCGGGACAGGGAAAGTTCTTC.

In this sample, this clone turned up a few times. The rearrangement joins TRBV6-5 to TRBJ1-5; 7 nucleotides agree with TRBD1. Trimming cost V 4 bases and J 0 bases; bases outside gene matches: 3. Germline V gene lookup returns CDR1 MNHEY and CDR2 SVGAGI. The CDR3 has 15 residues. The CDR3 spells CASSLTGNSNQPQHF. In DNA, the CDR3 is TGTGCCAGCAGTTTGACAGGGAATAGCAATCAGCCCCAGCATTTT.

The chain is built from TRBV7-6 and TRBJ2-5; 9 bases are shared with TRBD1. Trimming removed 2 bases from V and 5 bases from J; junction bases left unmatched: 18. From germline, CDR1 is SGHVS and CDR2 FNYEAQ. The length of the CDR3 is 19 residues. CDR3 region: CASSLMFKGQGRFFETQYF. The CDR3 nucleotides are TGTGCCAGCAGCTTAATGTTTAAAGGACAGGGGCGGTTTTTCGAGACCCAGTACTTC.

The chain combines TRBV5-1 with TRBJ1-2, with D possibly matching TRBD1 (5 bases). Looked up from germline, CDR1 is SGHRS and CDR2 is YFSETQ. This CDR3 is built from 15 residues. V was shortened by 5 bases and J by 7 bases, with 21 bases between the two germline ends. CDR3: CASSPGSYLIFGYTF. CDR3 sequence (DNA): TGCGCCAGCAGTCCAGGGTCCTACCTGATCTTTGGCTACACCTTC.

The chain carries TRBV7-2 and TRBJ1-1; 7 bases align to TRBD1. Germline lookup yields CDR1 SGHTA and CDR2 FQGNSA. The CDR3 runs to 17 residues. Trimming took 3 bases from V and 5 from J; bases not matched to a gene: 15. In DNA, the CDR3 is TGTGCCAGCAGCTTTGGGATACAAGGGGGCTTGGGGACTGAAGCTTTCTTT. This encodes CASSFGIQGGLGTEAFF.

The CDR3 sequence is CASSLSRGGATGELFF. The CDR3 bases are TGCGCCAGCAGCCTAAGTCGGGGGGGAGCCACCGGGGAGCTGTTTTTT. The chain carries TRBV5-1 and TRBJ2-2; 8 nucleotides line up with TRBD2. The CDR3 loop spans 16 amino acids. The V gene end was trimmed by 4 bases and the J gene end by 4 bases; junction bases not matched to a gene: 9. CDR1 SGHRS and CDR2 YFSETQ come from the germline V gene.

This chain uses TRBV7-8 with TRBJ2-5; no clear D gene. V was trimmed by 2 bases and J by 1 base, leaving 11 bases between them. The CDR3 sequence is 15 residues long. Germline values: CDR1 SGHVS, CDR2 FQNEAQ. The CDR3 nucleotides are TGTGCCAGCAGCTTAATTGTCGGACCCCAAGAGACCCAGTACTTC. Translated: CASSLIVGPQETQYF.

This rearrangement joins TRBV18 to TRBJ1-6; 8 bases fit TRBD1. Germline values: CDR1 KGHSH, CDR2 LQKENI. This CDR3 region has 14 residues. The V segment lost 3 bases and the J segment 6 bases; nucleotides outside the gene matches: 1. CDR3 region: CASSPDRVNSPLHF. CDR3 in DNA: TGTGCCAGCTCACCGGACAGGGTTAATTCACCCCTCCACTTT.

V gene TRBV5-5 combines with J gene TRBJ1-1, with unresolved D. The CDR3 extends over 14 amino acids. V shed 0 bases and J shed 4 bases, with 10 bases lying between them. Per germline, CDR1 SGHKS and CDR2 YYEKEE (reference sequence). CDR3 amino acids: CASSLAPQATEAFF. CDR3 coding DNA: TGTGCCAGCAGCTTGGCCCCCCAGGCCACTGAAGCTTTCTTT.

The chain recombines TRBV4-1 with TRBJ1-5; possibly TRBD1 for D (6 bases). Germline V gene lookup returns CDR1 MGHRA and CDR2 YSYEKL. The V end lost 4 bases, the J end lost 11 bases, and 18 bases lay between the germline ends. This CDR3 region has 14 residues. The CDR3 is CASSPIAGAEAQHF. For the CDR3, the DNA is TGCGCCAGCAGCCCCATTGCAGGGGCCGAGGCCCAGCATTTT.

V gene TRBV27 combines with J gene TRBJ2-1, with D perhaps being TRBD1 or TRBD2 (6 bases each). CDR3 length: 13 amino acids. Germline CDR1 reads MNHEY; CDR2 reads SMNVEV (reference sequence). V dropped 3 bases and J dropped 8 bases, with 11 bases sitting between them. The CDR3 sequence is CASSFRGPDEQFF. DNA of the CDR3: TGTGCCAGCAGTTTCCGGGGGCCCGATGAGCAGTTCTTC.

V and J are TRBV18 and TRBJ1-2; maybe TRBD1 (5 bases). The CDR3 sequence is 14 residues long. Deletions cut 3 bases from V and 4 bases from J, with 12 bases between. Germline CDR1 and CDR2: KGHSH and LQKENI. The CDR3 is CASSPGGRLYGYTF. In DNA, the CDR3 is TGTGCCAGCTCACCGGGGGGACGGCTCTATGGCTACACCTTC.

The gene calls are TRBV5-4 and TRBJ1-2; D ambiguous. Between the trimmed V and J ends, which lost 0 bases and 2 bases, there was a span of 8 bases. Germline V gives CDR1 SGHNT, CDR2 YYREEE (reference sequence). The CDR3 is 14 amino acids. The CDR3 here is CASSLVGGNYGYTF. DNA of the CDR3: TGTGCCAGCAGCTTGGTTGGAGGAAACTATGGCTACACCTTC.

The chain carries TRBV14 and TRBJ2-6; 7 bases line up with TRBD2. V lost 4 bases and J lost 2; bases outside the gene matches: 5. Germline loops: CDR1 SGHDN, CDR2 FVKESK. The CDR3 totals 16 residues. This CDR3 is CASSLPAGAGANVLTF. The CDR3 region has the DNA TGTGCCAGCAGCCTCCCGGCGGGGGCTGGGGCCAACGTCCTGACTTTC.